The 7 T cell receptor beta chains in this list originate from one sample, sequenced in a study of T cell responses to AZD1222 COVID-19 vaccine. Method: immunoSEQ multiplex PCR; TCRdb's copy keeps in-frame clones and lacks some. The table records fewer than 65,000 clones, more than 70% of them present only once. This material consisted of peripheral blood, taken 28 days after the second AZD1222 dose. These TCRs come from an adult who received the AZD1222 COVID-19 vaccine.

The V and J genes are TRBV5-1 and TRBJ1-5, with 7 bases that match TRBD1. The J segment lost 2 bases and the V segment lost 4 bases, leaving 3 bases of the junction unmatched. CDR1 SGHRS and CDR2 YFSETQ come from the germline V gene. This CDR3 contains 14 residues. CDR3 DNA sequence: TGCGCCAGCAGCACCGGACAGGGCAATCAGCCCCAGCATTTT. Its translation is CASSTGQGNQPQHF.

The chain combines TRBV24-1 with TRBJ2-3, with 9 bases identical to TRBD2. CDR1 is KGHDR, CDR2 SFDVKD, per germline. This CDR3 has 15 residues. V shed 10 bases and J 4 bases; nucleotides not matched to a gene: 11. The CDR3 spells CATGGLGGGADTQYF. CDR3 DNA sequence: TGTGCCACTGGAGGCCTGGGCGGGGGGGCAGATACGCAGTATTTT.

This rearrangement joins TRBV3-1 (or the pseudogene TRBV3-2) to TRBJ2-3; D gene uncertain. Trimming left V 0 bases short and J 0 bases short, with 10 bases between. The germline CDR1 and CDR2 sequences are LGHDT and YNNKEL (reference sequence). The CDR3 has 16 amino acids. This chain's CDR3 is CASSQDLATSTDTQYF. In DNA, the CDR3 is TGTGCCAGCAGCCAAGATCTGGCGACTAGCACAGATACGCAGTATTTT.

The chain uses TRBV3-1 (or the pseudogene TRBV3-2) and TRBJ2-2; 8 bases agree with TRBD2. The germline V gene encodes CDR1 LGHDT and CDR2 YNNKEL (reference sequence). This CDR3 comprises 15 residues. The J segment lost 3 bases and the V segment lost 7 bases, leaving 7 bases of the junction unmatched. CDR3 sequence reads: CASNPTGGDTGELFF. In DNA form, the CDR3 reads TGTGCCAGCAACCCTACCGGGGGGGACACCGGGGAGCTGTTTTTT.

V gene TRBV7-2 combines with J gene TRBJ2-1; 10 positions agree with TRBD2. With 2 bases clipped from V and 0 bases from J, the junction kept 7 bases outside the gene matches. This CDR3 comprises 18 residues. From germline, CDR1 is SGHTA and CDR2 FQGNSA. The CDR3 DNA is TGTGCCAGCAGCTTATTAGCGGGAGGCTGGAGCTCCTACAATGAGCAGTTCTTC. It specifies CASSLLAGGWSSYNEQFF.

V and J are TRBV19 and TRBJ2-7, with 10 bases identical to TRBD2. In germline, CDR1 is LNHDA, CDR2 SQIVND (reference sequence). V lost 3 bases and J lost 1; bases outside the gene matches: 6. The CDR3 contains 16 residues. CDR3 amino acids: CASSINPSGSSYEQYF. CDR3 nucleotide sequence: TGTGCCAGTAGTATTAACCCTAGCGGGAGTTCCTACGAGCAGTACTTC.

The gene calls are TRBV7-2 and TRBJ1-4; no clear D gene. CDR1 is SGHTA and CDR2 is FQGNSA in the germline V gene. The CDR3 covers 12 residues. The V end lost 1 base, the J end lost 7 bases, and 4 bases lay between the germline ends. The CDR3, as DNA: TGTGCCAGCAGCTTAGACAGTGAAAAACTGTTTTTT. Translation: CASSLDSEKLFF.